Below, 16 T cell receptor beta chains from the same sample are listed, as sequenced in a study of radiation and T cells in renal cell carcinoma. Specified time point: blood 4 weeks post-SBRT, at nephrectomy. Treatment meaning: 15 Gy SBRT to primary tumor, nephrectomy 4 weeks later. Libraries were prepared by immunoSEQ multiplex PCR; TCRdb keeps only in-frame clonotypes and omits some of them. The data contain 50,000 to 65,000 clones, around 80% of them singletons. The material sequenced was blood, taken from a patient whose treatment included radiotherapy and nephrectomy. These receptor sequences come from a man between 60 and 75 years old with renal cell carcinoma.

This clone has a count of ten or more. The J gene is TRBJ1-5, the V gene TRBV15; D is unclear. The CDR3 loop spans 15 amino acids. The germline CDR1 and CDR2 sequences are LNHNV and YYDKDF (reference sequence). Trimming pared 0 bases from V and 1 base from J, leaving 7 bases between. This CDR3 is CATSREGRSNQPQHF. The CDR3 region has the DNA TGTGCCACCAGCAGAGAAGGTAGGAGCAATCAGCCCCAGCATTTT. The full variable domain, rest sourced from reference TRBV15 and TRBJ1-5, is DAMVIQNPRYQVTQFGKPVTLSCSQTLNHNVMYWYQQKSSQAPKLLFHYYDKDFNNEADTPDNFQSRRPNTSFCFLDIRSPGLGDTAMYLCATSREGRSNQPQHFGDGTRLSIL.

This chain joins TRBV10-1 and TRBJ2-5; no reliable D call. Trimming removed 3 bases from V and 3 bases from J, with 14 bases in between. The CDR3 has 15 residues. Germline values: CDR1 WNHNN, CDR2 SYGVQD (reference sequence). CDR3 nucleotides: TGCGCCAGCAGTGATTCCGGGCCTAAAGAAGAGACCCAGTACTTC. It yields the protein CASSDSGPKEETQYF.

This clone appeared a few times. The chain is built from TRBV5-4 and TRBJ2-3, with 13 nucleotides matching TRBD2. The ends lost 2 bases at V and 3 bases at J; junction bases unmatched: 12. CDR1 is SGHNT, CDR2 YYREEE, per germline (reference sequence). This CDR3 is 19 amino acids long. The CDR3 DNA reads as TGTGCCAGCAGCTTAACCGGGACTAGCGGGATGTTCGGAACAGATACGCAGTATTTT. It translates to CASSLTGTSGMFGTDTQYF.

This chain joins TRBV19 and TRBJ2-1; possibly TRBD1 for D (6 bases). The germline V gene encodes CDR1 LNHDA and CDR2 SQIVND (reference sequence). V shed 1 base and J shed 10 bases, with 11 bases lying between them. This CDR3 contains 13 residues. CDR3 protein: CASSIVGQGEQFF. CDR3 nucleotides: TGTGCCAGTAGTATAGTAGGGCAGGGGGAGCAGTTCTTC.

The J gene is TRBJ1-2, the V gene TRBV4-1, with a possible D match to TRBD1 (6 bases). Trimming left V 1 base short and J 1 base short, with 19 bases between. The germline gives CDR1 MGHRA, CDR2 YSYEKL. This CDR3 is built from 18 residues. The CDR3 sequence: CASSQGGQASKNNYGYTF. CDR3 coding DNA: TGCGCCAGCAGCCAAGGGGGGCAGGCTAGTAAAAATAACTATGGCTACACCTTC.

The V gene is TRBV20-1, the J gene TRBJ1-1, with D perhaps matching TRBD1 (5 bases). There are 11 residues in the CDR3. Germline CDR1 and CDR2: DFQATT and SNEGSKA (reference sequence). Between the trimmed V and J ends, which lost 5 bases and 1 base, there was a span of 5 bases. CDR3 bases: TGCAGTGCTGGACAGAACACTGAAGCTTTCTTT. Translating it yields CSAGQNTEAFF.

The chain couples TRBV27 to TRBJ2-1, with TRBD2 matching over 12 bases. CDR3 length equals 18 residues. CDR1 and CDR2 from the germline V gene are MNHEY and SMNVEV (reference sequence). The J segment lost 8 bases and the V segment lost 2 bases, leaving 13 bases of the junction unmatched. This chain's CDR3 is CASSLKGTSGFSFDEQFF. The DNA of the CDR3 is TGTGCCAGCAGTTTAAAAGGGACTAGCGGGTTCAGTTTCGATGAGCAGTTCTTC.

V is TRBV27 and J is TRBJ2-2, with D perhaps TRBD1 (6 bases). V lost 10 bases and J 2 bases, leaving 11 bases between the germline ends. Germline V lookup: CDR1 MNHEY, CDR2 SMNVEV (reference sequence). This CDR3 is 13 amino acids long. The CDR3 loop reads CATEGHNTGELFF. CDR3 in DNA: TGTGCCACCGAGGGACACAACACCGGGGAGCTGTTTTTT.

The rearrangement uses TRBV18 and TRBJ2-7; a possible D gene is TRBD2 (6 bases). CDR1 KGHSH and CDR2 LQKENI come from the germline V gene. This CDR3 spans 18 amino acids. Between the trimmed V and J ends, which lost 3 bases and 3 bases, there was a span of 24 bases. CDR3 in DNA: TGTGCCAGCTCACCCGCGATGGGGGGTGCGGGTAGGGGCTACGAGCAGTACTTC. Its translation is CASSPAMGGAGRGYEQYF.

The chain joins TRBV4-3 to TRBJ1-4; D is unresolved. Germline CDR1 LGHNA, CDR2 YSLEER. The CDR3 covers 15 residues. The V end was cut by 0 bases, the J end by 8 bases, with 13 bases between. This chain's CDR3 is CASSQEQKPTEKLFF. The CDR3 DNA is TGCGCCAGCAGCCAAGAACAGAAGCCTACGGAAAAACTGTTTTTT.

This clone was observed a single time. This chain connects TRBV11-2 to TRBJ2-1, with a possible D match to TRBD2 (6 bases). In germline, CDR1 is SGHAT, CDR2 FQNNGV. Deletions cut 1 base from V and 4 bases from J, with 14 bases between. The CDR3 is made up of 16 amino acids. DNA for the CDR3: TGTGCCAGCAGCTTAGGAACTAGCTCGACTTACAATGAGCAGTTCTTC. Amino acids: CASSLGTSSTYNEQFF.

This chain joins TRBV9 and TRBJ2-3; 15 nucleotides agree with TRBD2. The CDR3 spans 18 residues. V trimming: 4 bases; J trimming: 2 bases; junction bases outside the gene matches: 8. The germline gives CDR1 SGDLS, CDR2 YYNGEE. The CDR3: CASSRGLAGGTTTDTQYF. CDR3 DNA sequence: TGTGCCAGCAGCAGGGGACTAGCGGGGGGTACGACCACAGATACGCAGTATTTT.

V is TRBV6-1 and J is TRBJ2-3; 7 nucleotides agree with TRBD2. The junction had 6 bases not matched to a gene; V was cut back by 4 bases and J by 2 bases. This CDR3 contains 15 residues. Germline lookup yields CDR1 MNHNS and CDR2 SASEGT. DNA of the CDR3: TGTGCCAGCAGTGCCAGTCTAGCGGTCACAGATACGCAGTATTTT. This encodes CASSASLAVTDTQYF.

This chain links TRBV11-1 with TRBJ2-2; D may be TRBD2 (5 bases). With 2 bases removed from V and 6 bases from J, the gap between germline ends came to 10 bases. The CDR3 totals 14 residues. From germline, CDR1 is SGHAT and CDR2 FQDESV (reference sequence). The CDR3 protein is CASSLSGSAGELFF. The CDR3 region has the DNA TGTGCCAGCAGCTTATCGGGTAGCGCCGGGGAGCTGTTTTTT.

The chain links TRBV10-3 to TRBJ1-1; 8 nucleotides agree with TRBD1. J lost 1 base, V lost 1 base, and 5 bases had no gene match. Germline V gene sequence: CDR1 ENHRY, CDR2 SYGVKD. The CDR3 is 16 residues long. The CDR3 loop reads CAISELRGTGNTEAFF. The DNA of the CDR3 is TGTGCCATCAGTGAGTTGAGGGGGACAGGGAACACTGAAGCTTTCTTT.

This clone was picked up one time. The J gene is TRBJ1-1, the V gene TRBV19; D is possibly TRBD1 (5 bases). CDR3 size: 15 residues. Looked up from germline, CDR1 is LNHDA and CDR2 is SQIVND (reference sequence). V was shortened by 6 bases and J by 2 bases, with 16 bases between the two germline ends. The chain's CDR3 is CASSVARGGNTEAFF. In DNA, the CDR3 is TGTGCCAGTAGCGTCGCTCGGGGCGGAAACACTGAAGCTTTCTTT.